This T cell receptor beta chain was identified during a study of T cell repertoires in cytomegalovirus infection. About the study: It can be stated that public TCR beta signatures indicated CMV infection as well as a matching HLA type.

Study-wide points: What dominated the ex vivo response were HLA-C-restricted CMV-specific TCR beta clonotypes. Pooled public TCR beta family frequency picked out CMV carriers with the relevant HLA.

V was clipped by 0 bases and J by 5 bases, with 4 bases between them. Per the germline V gene, CDR1 is LGHNA and CDR2 is YNFKEQ. This CDR3 is built from 13 residues. One entry per CDR3 protein, called by TCRdb with MiXCR from the reads. The data contain roughly 180,000 distinct CDR3 sequences, 17% of them singletons. This clonotype has only a few counts. Its antigen remains unidentified. The sequence was obtained from a human donor in good health (CMV status not recorded). Some clones in this sample may be carry-over from other donors' samples. Material: CD8+ T cells from PBMCs. The rearrangement uses TRBV4-2 and TRBJ2-2, with no clear D. The CDR3 coding sequence is TGTGCCAGCAGCCAAGATCTGACCGGGGAGCTGTTTTTT. Amino acids: CASSQDLTGELFF.